This record concerns one TCR beta chain sequence. This CDR3 has 18 residues. V was clipped by 4 bases and J by 6 bases; unmatched bases: 18. Germline CDR1 reads SEHNR; CDR2 reads FQNEAQ (reference sequence). The source of the sample is a study of blood T cell repertoires in COVID-19. Using immunoSEQ multiplex PCR, the repertoire was profiled, and TCRdb retains in-frame clones only, with some absent. The sample consists of about 58,000 clones, about 88% of them appearing once. The chain links TRBV7-9 to TRBJ1-1; the match to TRBD1 covers 9 bases. The specimen was peripheral blood. This clonotype was sampled from a woman aged 55-69 years with active COVID-19. CDR3: CASSSPGVFGTGIPEAFF. The CDR3 nucleotides are TGTGCCAGCAGCTCACCCGGGGTCTTCGGGACAGGGATCCCTGAAGCTTTCTTT.